A single count supports the clone carrying this T cell receptor (beta chain). The antigen is unknown. This entry is derived from a study of follicular helper T cells after annual influenza vaccination. Background on the study: Days 0, 7 and 28 post-vaccination were the blood draw times.

Time point indicated: 2015-2016 season, 7 days after influenza vaccination. Study conclusions and caveats: Day 7 ICOS+CD38+ clones later appeared mostly in ICOS-CD38- cTfh.

The data were produced by immunoSEQ multiplex PCR, yet TCRdb's version contains in-frame clones alone and is incomplete. Among 6,000 to 7,000 clones listed, more than 70% were seen once. The sequence was obtained from an adult who received the influenza vaccine. This sample comprised CXCR5+ CD38- circulating T follicular helper cells from blood, obtained 7 days after influenza vaccination. Subset described: circulating Tfh, non-naive CD4+CXCR5+PD-1+ (ICOS+CD38+ or ICOS-CD38-).

Here the CDR3 DNA reads TGTGCCTGGAGTGTAAATCGAGGGGACGGGGGGCAGTTCTTC. Protein product: CAWSVNRGDGGQFF. V usage is TRBV30 and J usage is TRBJ2-1; maybe TRBD2 (6 bases). The CDR3 is 14 residues long. V lost 0 bases and J 12 bases, leaving 18 bases between the germline ends. The germline V gene has CDR1 GTSNPN and CDR2 SVGIG (reference sequence).